These 17 T cell receptor beta chains share one sample of origin, sequenced in a study of response to subunit inactivated influenza vaccine. TCRdb analysed the RT-PCR reads with MiXCR anew, one entry per CDR3 protein. The sample lists more than 600,000 distinct CDR3 sequences; around 18% were seen once. Source: PBMCs from blood, taken about 5 days after vaccination. The receptors were sampled from a man aged 50 or older who received an inactivated influenza vaccine.

V usage is TRBV27 and J usage is TRBJ2-1; 10 bases agree with TRBD1. Germline V gene sequence: CDR1 MNHEY, CDR2 SMNVEV (reference sequence). The ends lost 5 bases at V and 8 bases at J; junction bases unmatched: 6. The CDR3 covers 14 residues. CDR3 nucleotide sequence: TGTGCCAGCAGTGACGACAGGGGGCAAGATGAGCAGTTCTTC. It codes for CASSDDRGQDEQFF.

This clonotype came up a few times. V usage is TRBV30 and J usage is TRBJ1-2; D gene ambiguous. The CDR3 spans 12 residues. The germline V and J ends were trimmed by 3 bases and 4 bases, with 9 bases remaining between them. Germline V CDR1 and CDR2: GTSNPN, SVGIG (reference sequence). The CDR3 bases are TGTGCCTGGAGAGATCCTGGCTATGGCTACACCTTC. Translated: CAWRDPGYGYTF.

This clonotype turned up a few times. This chain connects TRBV20-1 to TRBJ2-6; 7 positions match TRBD1. The V gene's germline CDR1 is DFQATT and CDR2 SNEGSKA (reference sequence). This CDR3 contains 19 residues. The V and J ends lost 1 base and 0 bases, in that order; junction bases with no gene match: 12. CDR3 sequence reads: CSARGSKTGLTSGANVLTF. CDR3 bases: TGCAGTGCTAGAGGGTCAAAGACAGGGCTTACCTCTGGGGCCAACGTCCTGACTTTC.

This clonotype was found many times. This sequence joins TRBV14 and TRBJ2-7; D is uncertain. Germline values: CDR1 SGHDN, CDR2 FVKESK. This CDR3 contains 13 residues. Trimming cost V 0 bases and J 3 bases, with 6 bases left between them. The CDR3 nucleotides are TGTGCCAGCAGCCAAGAGGTCCTCTACGAGCAGTACTTC. Its protein product is CASSQEVLYEQYF.

The chain employs TRBV9 and TRBJ1-1; perhaps TRBD1 as D (5 bases). The V end was cut by 2 bases, the J end by 4 bases, with 15 bases between. The CDR3 contains 15 residues. Germline loops: CDR1 SGDLS, CDR2 YYNGEE. In DNA, the CDR3 is TGTGCCAGCAGCGTCGTGGAACGGGGGGTCACTGAAGCTTTCTTT. Residues: CASSVVERGVTEAFF.

The sample holds a few counts of this clonotype. The chain links TRBV20-1 to TRBJ2-3; 11 positions match TRBD2. The CDR3 is made up of 15 amino acids. CDR1 and CDR2 (germline): DFQATT, SNEGSKA (reference sequence). Losses at the gene ends were 2 bases for V and 2 bases for J; bases not matched to a gene: 3. Here the CDR3 reads CSARRLAGNTDTQYF. Here the CDR3 DNA reads TGCAGTGCTAGAAGACTAGCGGGAAACACAGATACGCAGTATTTT.

The chain has TRBV4-3 and TRBJ2-7, with 9 bases aligning to TRBD2. The germline V gene has CDR1 LGHNA and CDR2 YSLEER. V lost 1 base and J lost 3; bases outside the gene matches: 4. The length of the CDR3 is 15 residues. CDR3 DNA: TGCGCCAGCAGCCAAGCGAGAGCGGGAGGCTACGAGCAGTACTTC. This codes for CASSQARAGGYEQYF.

This clonotype was seen at least ten times. CDR3 coding DNA: TGTGCCAGCAGCCAAGATATAGGGACGGTCGAAGCTTTCTTT. It is translated as CASSQDIGTVEAFF. The rearrangement uses TRBV3-1 and TRBJ1-1, with D maybe TRBD1 (5 bases). The V end was cut by 0 bases, the J end by 8 bases, with 13 bases between. CDR3 size: 14 residues. Per the germline V gene, CDR1 is LGHDT and CDR2 is YNNKEL (reference sequence).

This clonotype was seen a few times. The chain couples TRBV7-2 to TRBJ2-6, with D possibly matching TRBD1 (5 bases). This CDR3 has 15 residues. V was trimmed by 6 bases and J by 0 bases, leaving 9 bases between them. CDR1 and CDR2 from the germline V gene are SGHTA and FQGNSA. The CDR3 DNA follows: TGTGCCAGCAGGCACAGGAACTCTGGGGCCAACGTCCTGACTTTC. Encoded protein: CASRHRNSGANVLTF.

This clonotype was observed a handful of times. The chain carries TRBV4-3 and TRBJ2-2; 13 nucleotides match TRBD2. V dropped 1 base and J dropped 4; count of bases not matched to a gene: 6. Germline V gene lookup returns CDR1 LGHNA and CDR2 YSLEER. The CDR3 sequence is 18 residues long. The CDR3 sequence: CASSQGTSGGLATGELFF. CDR3 nucleotides: TGCGCCAGCAGCCAAGGGACTAGCGGGGGCCTAGCCACCGGGGAGCTGTTTTTT.

This clonotype was picked up a small number of times. The chain couples TRBV15 to TRBJ1-1; D possibly corresponds to TRBD1 (5 bases). The germline V gene encodes CDR1 LNHNV and CDR2 YYDKDF (reference sequence). Trimming shortened V by 0 bases and J by 5 bases, and 19 bases separated the two germline ends. CDR3 length equals 17 residues. The CDR3 DNA is TGTGCCACCAGCAGAGACCTGCCATTAGGGGCAAGGACTGAAGCTTTCTTT. It yields the protein CATSRDLPLGARTEAFF.

This clonotype was observed a handful of times. The chain carries TRBV10-2 and TRBJ2-3; possibly TRBD1 or TRBD2 for D (6 bases each). Trimming shortened V by 3 bases and J by 4 bases, and 14 bases separated the two germline ends. This CDR3 comprises 15 residues. Germline V gene lookup returns CDR1 WSHSY and CDR2 SAAADI. CDR3 in amino acids: CASSDWGAISDTQYF. Written as DNA, the CDR3 is TGCGCCAGCAGTGACTGGGGGGCGATATCAGATACGCAGTATTTT.

V usage is TRBV20-1 and J usage is TRBJ2-5; unclear D gene. Per the germline V gene, CDR1 is DFQATT and CDR2 is SNEGSKA (reference sequence). The ends were cut back, 1 base at V and 2 bases at J, with 11 bases in the middle. This CDR3 has 14 residues. As DNA, the CDR3 is TGCAGTGCTAGAGGACCGACAAAGCAAGAGACCCAGTACTTC. Its protein is CSARGPTKQETQYF.

This rearrangement joins TRBV19 to TRBJ1-2, with 7 nucleotides matching TRBD1. The germline V gene has CDR1 LNHDA and CDR2 SQIVND (reference sequence). J was trimmed by 0 bases and V by 7 bases; bases with no gene match: 8. This CDR3 has 15 residues. CDR3 nucleotide sequence: TGTGCCAGTAACCAAGGACAGGTGACTAACTATGGCTACACCTTC. Its translation is CASNQGQVTNYGYTF.

This clonotype was counted between two and nine times. The chain recombines TRBV7-8 with TRBJ2-7; 10 nucleotides match TRBD2. CDR1 SGHVS and CDR2 FQNEAQ come from the germline V gene. V lost 5 bases, J lost 2 bases, and 6 bases stayed unmatched. The CDR3 covers 15 residues. CDR3 protein: CASSLGLAAAYEQYF. The CDR3 bases are TGTGCCAGCAGCCTCGGACTAGCGGCTGCCTACGAGCAGTACTTC.

This sequence joins TRBV9 and TRBJ2-3; D may be TRBD1 or TRBD2 (5 bases each). Germline CDR1 SGDLS, CDR2 YYNGEE. The V and J ends lost 0 bases and 1 base respectively, with 18 bases between them. The CDR3 length is 18 residues. The CDR3 reads CASSVGPGTALGTDTQYF. CDR3 DNA: TGTGCCAGCAGCGTAGGGCCCGGGACGGCGCTAGGCACAGATACGCAGTATTTT.

This clonotype was seen a handful of times. The chain links TRBV5-1 to TRBJ2-3, with D uncertain. This CDR3 contains 13 residues. CDR1 and CDR2 from the germline V gene are SGHRS and YFSETQ. V lost 4 bases to trimming and J lost 2 bases, with 8 bases between them. CDR3 in amino acids: CASSLYFTDTQYF. The DNA of the CDR3 is TGCGCCAGCAGCCTATATTTCACAGATACGCAGTATTTT.